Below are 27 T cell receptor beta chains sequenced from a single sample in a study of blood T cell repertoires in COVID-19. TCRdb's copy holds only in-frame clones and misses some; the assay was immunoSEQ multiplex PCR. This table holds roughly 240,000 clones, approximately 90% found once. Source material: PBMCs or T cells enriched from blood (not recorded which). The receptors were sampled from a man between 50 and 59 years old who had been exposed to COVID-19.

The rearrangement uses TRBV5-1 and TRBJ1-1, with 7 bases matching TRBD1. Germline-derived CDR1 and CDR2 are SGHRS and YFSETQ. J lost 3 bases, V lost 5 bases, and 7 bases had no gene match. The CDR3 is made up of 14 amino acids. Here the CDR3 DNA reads TGCGCCAGCAGACCGGGACAGAGCTACACTGAAGCTTTCTTT. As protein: CASRPGQSYTEAFF.

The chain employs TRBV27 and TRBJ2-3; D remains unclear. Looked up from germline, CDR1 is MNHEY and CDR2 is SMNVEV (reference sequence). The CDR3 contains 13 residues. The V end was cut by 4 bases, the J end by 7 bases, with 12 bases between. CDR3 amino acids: CASSWLESHTQYF. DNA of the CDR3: TGTGCCAGCAGTTGGCTAGAATCCCATACGCAGTATTTT.

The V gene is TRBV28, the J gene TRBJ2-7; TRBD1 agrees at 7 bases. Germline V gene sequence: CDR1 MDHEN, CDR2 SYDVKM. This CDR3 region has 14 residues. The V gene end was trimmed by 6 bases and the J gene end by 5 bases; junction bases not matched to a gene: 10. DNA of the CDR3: TGTGCCAGCAGCCTACTCGGACAGGTGGACGAGCAGTACTTC. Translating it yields CASSLLGQVDEQYF.

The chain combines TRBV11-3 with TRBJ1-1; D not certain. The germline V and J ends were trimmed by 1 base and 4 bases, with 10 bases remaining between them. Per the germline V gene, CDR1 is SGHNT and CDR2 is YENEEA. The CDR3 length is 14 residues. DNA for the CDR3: TGTGCCAGCAGCTTAGTTTCCGGGGTCACTGAAGCTTTCTTT. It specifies CASSLVSGVTEAFF.

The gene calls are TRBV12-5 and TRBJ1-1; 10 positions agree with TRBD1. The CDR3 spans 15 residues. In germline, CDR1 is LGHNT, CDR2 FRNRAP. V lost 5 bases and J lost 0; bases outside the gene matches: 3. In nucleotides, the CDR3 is TGTGCTAGTGGTGGGACAGGGGAGATGAACACTGAAGCTTTCTTT. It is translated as CASGGTGEMNTEAFF.

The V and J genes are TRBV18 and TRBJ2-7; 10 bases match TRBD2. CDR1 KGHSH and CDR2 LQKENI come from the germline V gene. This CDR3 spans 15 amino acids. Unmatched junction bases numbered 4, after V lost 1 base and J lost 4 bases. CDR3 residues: CASSPQAGGAYEQYV. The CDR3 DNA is TGTGCCAGCTCACCACAAGCGGGAGGGGCGTACGAGCAGTACGTC.

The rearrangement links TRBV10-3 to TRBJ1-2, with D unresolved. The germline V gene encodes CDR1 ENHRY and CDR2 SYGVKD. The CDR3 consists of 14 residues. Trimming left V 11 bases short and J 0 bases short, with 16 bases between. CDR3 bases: TGTGCCTCAAGGGCCGCCGGGACTAACTATGGCTACACCTTC. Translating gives CASRAAGTNYGYTF.

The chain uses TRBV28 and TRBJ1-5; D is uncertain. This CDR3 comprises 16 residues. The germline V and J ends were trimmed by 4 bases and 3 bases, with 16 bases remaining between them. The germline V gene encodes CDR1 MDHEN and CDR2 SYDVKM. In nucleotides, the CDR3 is TGTGCCAGCAGTTCCCCAGTACCGGGTACCAATCAGCCCCAGCATTTT. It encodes CASSSPVPGTNQPQHF.

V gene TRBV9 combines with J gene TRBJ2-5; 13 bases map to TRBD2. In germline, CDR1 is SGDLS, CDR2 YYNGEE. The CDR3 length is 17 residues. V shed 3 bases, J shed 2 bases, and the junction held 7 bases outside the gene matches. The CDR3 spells CASSAGGLAGSQETQYF. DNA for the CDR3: TGTGCCAGCAGCGCCGGGGGACTAGCGGGAAGTCAAGAGACCCAGTACTTC.

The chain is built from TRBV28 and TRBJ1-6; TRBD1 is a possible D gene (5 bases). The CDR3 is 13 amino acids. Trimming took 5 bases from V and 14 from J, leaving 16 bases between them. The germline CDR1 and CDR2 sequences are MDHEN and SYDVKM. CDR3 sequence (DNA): TGTGCCAGCAGTGGTCCAGGGTTTCGGGCCCTCCACTTT. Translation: CASSGPGFRALHF.

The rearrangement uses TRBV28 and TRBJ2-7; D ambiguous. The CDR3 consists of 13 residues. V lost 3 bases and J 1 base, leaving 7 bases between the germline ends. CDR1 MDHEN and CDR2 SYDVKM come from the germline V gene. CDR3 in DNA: TGTGCCAGCAGTTTGCCTAATTCCTACGAGCAGTACGTC. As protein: CASSLPNSYEQYV.

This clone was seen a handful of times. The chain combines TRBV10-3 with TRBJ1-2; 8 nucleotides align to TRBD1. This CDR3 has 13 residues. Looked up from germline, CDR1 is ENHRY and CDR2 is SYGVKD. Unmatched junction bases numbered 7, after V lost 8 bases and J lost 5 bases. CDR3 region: CAIGSGQGYGYTF. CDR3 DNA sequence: TGTGCCATCGGTTCAGGACAGGGATATGGCTACACCTTC.

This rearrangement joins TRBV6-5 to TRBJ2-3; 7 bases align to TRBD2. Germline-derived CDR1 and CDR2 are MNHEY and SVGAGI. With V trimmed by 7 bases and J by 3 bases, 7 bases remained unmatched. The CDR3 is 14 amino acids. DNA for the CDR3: TGTGCCAGCACGGGGGGAGAGGGTACAGATACGCAGTATTTT. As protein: CASTGGEGTDTQYF.

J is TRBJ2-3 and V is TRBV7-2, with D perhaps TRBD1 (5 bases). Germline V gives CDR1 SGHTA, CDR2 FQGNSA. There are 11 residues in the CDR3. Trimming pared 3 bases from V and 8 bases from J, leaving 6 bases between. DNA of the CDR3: TGTGCCAGCAGCTTTAGGGGTACGCAGTATTTT. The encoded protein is CASSFRGTQYF.

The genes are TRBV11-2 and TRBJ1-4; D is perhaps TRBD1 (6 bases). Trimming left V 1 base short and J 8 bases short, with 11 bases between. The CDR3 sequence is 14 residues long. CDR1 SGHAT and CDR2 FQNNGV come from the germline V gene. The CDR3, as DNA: TGTGCCAGCAGCTTAGTGGCCCAGGGGGAAAAACTGTTTTTT. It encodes CASSLVAQGEKLFF.

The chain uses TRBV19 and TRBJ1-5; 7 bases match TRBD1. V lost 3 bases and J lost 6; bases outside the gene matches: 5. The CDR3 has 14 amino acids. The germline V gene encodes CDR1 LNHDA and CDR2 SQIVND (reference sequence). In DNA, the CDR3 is TGTGCCAGTAGTATCCGGGACAGAAGTCAGCCCCAGCATTTT. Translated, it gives CASSIRDRSQPQHF.

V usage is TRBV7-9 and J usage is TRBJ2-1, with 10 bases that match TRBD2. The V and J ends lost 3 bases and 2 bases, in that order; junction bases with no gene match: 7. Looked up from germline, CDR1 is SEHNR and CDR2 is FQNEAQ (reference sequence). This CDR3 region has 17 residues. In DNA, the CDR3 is TGTGCCAGCAGCTTGGGGTTGACTAGCGGGCCCTACAATGAGCAGTTCTTC. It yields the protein CASSLGLTSGPYNEQFF.

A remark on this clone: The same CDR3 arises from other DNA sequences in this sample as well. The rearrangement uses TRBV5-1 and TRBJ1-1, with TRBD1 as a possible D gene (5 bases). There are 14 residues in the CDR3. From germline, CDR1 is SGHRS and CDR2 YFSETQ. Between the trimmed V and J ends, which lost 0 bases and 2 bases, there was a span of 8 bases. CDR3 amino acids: CASSLVGVNTEAFF. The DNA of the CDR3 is TGCGCCAGCAGCTTGGTAGGGGTAAACACTGAAGCTTTCTTT.

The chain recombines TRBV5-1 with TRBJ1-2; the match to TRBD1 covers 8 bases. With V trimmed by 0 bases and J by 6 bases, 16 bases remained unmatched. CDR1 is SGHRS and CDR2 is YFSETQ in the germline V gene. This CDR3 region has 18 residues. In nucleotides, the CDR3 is TGCGCCAGCAGCTTGGCCCGGGCAGGGGGCGCCGATATGGATGGCTACACCTTC. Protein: CASSLARAGGADMDGYTF.

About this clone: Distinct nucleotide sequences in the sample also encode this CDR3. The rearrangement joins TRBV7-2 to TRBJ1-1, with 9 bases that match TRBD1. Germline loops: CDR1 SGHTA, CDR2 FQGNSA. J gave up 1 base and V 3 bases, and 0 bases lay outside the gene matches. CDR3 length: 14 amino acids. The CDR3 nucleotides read TGTGCCAGCAGCTTGGGACAGGGGAACACTGAAGCTTTCTTT. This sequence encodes CASSLGQGNTEAFF.

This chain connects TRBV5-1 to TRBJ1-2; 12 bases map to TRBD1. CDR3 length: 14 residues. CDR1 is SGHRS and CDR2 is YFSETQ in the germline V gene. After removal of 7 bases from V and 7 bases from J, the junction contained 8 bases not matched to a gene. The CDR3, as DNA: TGCGCCAGCGGTCCGGGACAGGGGGCTTCTGGCTACACCTTC. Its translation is CASGPGQGASGYTF.

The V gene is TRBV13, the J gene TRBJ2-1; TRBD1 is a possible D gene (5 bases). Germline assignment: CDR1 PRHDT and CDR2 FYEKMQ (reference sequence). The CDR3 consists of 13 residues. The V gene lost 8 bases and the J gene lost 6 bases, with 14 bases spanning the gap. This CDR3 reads CASAWGRANEQFF. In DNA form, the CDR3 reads TGTGCCAGCGCCTGGGGCCGAGCCAATGAGCAGTTCTTC.

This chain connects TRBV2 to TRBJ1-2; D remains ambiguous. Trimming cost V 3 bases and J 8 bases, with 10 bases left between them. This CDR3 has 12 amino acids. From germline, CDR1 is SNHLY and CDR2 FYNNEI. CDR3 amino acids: CASSESVRGYTF. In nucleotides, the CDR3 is TGTGCCAGCAGTGAGAGTGTGCGAGGCTACACCTTC.

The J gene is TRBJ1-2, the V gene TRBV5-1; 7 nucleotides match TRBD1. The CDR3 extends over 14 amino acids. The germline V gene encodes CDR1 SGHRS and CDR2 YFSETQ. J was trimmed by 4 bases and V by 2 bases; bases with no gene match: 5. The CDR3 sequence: CASSFDRVAYGYTF. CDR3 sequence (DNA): TGCGCCAGCAGCTTCGACAGGGTGGCCTATGGCTACACCTTC.

The CDR3 loop reads CAWSASGYNEQFF. The DNA of the CDR3 is TGTGCCTGGAGTGCTAGCGGGTACAATGAGCAGTTCTTC. The rearrangement joins TRBV30 to TRBJ2-1; 8 bases line up with TRBD2. The germline gives CDR1 GTSNPN, CDR2 SVGIG (reference sequence). J was trimmed by 4 bases and V by 1 base; bases with no gene match: 0. This CDR3 contains 13 residues.

CDR3 region: CASTDKIRGEQFF. CDR3 DNA: TGTGCCAGCACCGACAAGATAAGGGGAGAGCAGTTCTTC. This chain links TRBV28 with TRBJ2-1, with TRBD1 as a possible D gene (5 bases). Germline V CDR1 and CDR2: MDHEN, SYDVKM. The CDR3 loop spans 13 amino acids. Trimming took off 7 bases at V and 10 bases at J, with 17 bases between the two ends.

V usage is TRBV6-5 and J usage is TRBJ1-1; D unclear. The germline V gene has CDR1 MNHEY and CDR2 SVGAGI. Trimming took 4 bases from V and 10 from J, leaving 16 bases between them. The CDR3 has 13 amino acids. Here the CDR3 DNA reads TGTGCCAGCAGTTCTCTGGGTTTAGGAGGAGCTTTCTTT. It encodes CASSSLGLGGAFF.